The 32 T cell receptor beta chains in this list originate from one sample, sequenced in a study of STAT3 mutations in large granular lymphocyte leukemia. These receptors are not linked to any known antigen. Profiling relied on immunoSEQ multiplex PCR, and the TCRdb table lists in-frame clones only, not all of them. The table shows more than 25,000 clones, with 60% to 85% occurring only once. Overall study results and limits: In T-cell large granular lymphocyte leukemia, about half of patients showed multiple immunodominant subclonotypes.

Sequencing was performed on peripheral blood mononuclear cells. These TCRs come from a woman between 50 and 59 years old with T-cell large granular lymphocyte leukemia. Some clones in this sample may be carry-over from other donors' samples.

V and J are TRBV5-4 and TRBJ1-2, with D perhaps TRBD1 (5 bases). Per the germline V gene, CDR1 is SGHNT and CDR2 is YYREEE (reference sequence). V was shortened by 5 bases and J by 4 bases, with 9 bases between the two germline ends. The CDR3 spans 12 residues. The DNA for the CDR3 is TGTGCCAGCAGAGGGGCTGGCTATGGCTACACCTTC. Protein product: CASRGAGYGYTF.

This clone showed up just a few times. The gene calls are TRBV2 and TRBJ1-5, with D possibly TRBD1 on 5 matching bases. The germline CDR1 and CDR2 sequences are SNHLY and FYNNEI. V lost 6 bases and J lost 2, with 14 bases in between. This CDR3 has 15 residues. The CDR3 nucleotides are TGTGCCAGCAGAGTAACCAGGGAGGGCAATCAGCCCCAGCATTTT. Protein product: CASRVTREGNQPQHF.

CDR3 bases: TGCGCCAGCAGCCAAGCCTACACAAGTGGAGGCTATGGCTACACCTTC. Translated: CASSQAYTSGGYGYTF. J is TRBJ1-2 and V is TRBV4-3, with D hard to call. Trimming cost V 1 base and J 4 bases, with 16 bases left between them. Germline-derived CDR1 and CDR2 are LGHNA and YSLEER. This CDR3 region has 16 residues.

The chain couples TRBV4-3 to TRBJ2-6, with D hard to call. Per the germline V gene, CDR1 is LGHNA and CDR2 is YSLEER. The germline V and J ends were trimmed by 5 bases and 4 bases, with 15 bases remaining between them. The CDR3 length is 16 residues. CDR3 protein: CASSATNRAGANVLTF. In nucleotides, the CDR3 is TGCGCCAGCAGCGCTACTAATCGGGCCGGGGCCAACGTCCTGACTTTC.

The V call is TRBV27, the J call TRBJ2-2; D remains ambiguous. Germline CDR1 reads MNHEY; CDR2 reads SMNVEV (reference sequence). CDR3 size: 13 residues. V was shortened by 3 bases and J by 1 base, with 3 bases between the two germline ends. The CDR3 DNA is TGTGCCAGCAGTTTCCAGAACACCGGGGAGCTGTTTTTT. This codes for CASSFQNTGELFF.

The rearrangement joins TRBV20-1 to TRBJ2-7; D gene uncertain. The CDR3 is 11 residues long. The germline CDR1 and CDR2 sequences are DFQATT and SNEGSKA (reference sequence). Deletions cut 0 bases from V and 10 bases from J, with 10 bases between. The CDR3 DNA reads TGCAGTGCTAGAGATGGGCTAGTTCAGTACTTC. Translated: CSARDGLVQYF.

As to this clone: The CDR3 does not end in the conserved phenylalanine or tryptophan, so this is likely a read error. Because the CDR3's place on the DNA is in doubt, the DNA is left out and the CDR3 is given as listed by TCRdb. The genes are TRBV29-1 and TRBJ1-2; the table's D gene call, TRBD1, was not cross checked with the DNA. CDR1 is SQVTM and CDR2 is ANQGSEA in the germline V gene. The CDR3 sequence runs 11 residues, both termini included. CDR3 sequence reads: CSVEDQQLTYL.

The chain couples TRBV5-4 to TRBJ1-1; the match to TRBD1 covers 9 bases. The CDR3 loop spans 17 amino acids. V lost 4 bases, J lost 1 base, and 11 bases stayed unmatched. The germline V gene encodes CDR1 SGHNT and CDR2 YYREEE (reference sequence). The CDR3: CASSAGTGSFGNTEAFF. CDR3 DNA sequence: TGTGCCAGCAGCGCCGGGACAGGGTCTTTTGGGAACACTGAAGCTTTCTTT.

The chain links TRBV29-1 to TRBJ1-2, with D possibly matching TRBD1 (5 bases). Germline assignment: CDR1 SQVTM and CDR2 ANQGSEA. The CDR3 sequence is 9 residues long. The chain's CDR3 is CTFGGGYTF. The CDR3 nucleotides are TGCACCTTTGGGGGTGGCTACACCTTC.

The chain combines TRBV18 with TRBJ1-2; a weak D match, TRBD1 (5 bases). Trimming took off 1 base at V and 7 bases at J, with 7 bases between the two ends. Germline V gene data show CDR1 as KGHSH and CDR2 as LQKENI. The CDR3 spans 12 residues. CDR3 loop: CASSPRGTGYTF. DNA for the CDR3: TGTGCCAGCTCACCACGGGGGACTGGCTACACCTTC.

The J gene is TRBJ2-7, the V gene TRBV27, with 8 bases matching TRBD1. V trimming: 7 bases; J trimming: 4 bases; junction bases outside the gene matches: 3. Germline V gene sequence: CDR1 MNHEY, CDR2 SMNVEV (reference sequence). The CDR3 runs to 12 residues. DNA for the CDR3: TGTGCCAGCATGGACAGGGTGTACGAGCAGTACTTC. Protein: CASMDRVYEQYF.

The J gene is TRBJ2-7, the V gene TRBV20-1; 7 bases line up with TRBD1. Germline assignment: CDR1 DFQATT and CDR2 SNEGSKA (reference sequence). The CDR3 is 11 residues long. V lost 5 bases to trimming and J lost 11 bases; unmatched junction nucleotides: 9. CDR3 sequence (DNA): TGCAGTGCTGCACAAGGGGGCGTAGAGTACTTC. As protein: CSAAQGGVEYF.

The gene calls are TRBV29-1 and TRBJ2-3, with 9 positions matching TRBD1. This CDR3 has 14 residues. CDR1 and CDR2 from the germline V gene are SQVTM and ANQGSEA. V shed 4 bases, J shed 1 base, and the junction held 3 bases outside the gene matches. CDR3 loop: CSVARTGGTDTQYF. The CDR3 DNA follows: TGCAGCGTTGCTCGGACAGGGGGCACAGATACGCAGTATTTT.

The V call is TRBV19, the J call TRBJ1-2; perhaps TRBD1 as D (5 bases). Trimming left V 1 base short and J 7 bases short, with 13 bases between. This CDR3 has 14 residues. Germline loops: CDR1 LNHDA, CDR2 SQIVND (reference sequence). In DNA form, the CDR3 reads TGTGCCAGTAGTATAGGAAGGGGTGAAGTTGGCTACACCTTC. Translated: CASSIGRGEVGYTF.

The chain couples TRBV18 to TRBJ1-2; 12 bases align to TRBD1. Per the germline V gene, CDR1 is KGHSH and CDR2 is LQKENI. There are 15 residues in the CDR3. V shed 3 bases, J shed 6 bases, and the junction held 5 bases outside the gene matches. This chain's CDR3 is CASSPSGTGGDGYTF. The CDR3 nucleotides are TGTGCCAGCTCACCCTCCGGGACAGGGGGCGATGGCTACACCTTC. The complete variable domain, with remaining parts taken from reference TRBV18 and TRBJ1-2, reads NAGVMQNPRHLVRRRGQEARLRCSPMKGHSHVYWYRQLPEEGLKFMVYLQKENIIDESGMPKERFSAEFPKEGPSILRIQQVVRGDSAAYFCASSPSGTGGDGYTFGSGTRLTVV.

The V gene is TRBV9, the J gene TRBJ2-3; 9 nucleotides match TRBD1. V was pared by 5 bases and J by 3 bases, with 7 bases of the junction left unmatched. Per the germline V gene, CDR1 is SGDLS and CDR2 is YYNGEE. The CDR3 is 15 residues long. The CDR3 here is CASSGQGRPTDTQYF. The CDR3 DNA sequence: TGTGCCAGCAGTGGACAGGGGCGCCCGACAGATACGCAGTATTTT.

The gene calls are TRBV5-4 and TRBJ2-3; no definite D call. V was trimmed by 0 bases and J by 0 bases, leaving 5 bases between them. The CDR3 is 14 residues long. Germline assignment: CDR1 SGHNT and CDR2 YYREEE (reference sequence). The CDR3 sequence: CASSLGRSTDTQYF. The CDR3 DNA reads TGTGCCAGCAGCTTGGGTAGGAGCACAGATACGCAGTATTTT.

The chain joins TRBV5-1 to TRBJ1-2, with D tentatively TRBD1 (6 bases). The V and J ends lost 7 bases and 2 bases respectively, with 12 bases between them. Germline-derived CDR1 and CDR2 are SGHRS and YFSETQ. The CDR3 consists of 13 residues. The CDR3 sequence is CASGGLGNYGYTF. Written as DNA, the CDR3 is TGCGCCAGCGGGGGCCTAGGGAACTATGGCTACACCTTC.

The CDR3 loop reads CASSFTHAGEEQYF. DNA of the CDR3: TGTGCCAGCAGCTTTACCCATGCGGGGGAGGAGCAGTACTTC. The V call is TRBV13, the J call TRBJ2-7; TRBD2 matches at 7 bases. Trimming removed 3 bases from V and 7 bases from J; junction bases left unmatched: 9. In germline, CDR1 is PRHDT, CDR2 FYEKMQ (reference sequence). The CDR3 contains 14 residues.

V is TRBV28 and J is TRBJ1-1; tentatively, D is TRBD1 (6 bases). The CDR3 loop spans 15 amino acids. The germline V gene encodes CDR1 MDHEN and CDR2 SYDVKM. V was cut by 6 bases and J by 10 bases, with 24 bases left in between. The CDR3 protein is CASSPLRGLGSGAFF. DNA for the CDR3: TGTGCCAGCAGCCCTCTCCGGGGGCTGGGGTCTGGAGCTTTCTTT.

The CDR3 DNA follows: TGTGCCAGCAGCCTGGGACAGGGCGGTTACGAGCAGTACTTC. Translation: CASSLGQGGYEQYF. V gene TRBV5-5 combines with J gene TRBJ2-7; 9 bases fit TRBD1. Per germline, CDR1 SGHKS and CDR2 YYEKEE (reference sequence). This CDR3 is built from 14 residues. J gave up 4 bases and V 4 bases, and 6 bases lay outside the gene matches.

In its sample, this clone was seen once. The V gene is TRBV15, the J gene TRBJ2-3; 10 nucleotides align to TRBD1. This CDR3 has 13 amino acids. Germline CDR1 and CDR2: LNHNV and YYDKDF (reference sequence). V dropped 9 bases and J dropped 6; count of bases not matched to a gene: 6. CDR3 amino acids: CATRTGGKDTQYF. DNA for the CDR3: TGTGCCACACGGACAGGGGGAAAGGATACGCAGTATTTT.

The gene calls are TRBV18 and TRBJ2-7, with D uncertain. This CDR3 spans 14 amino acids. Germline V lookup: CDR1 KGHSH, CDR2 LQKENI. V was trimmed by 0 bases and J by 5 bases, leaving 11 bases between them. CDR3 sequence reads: CASSPPLAVNEQYF. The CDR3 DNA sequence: TGTGCCAGCTCACCACCCCTTGCCGTAAACGAGCAGTACTTC. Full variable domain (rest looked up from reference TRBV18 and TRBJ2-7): NAGVMQNPRHLVRRRGQEARLRCSPMKGHSHVYWYRQLPEEGLKFMVYLQKENIIDESGMPKERFSAEFPKEGPSILRIQQVVRGDSAAYFCASSPPLAVNEQYFGPGTRLTVT.

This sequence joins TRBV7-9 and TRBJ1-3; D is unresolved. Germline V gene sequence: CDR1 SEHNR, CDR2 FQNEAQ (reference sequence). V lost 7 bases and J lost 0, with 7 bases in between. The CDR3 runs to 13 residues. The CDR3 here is CASKGFSGNTIYF. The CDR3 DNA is TGTGCCAGCAAGGGTTTCTCTGGAAACACCATATATTTT. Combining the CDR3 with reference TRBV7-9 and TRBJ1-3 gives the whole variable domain DTGVSQNPRHKITKRGQNVTFRCDPISEHNRLYWYRQTLGQGPEFLTYFQNEAQLEKSRLLSDRFSAERPKGSFSTLEIQRTEQGDSAMYLCASKGFSGNTIYFGEGSWLTVV.

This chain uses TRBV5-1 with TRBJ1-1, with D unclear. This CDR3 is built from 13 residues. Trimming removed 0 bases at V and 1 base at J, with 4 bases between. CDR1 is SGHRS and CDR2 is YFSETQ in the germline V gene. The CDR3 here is CASSLAENTEAFF. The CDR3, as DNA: TGCGCCAGCAGCTTGGCCGAGAACACTGAAGCTTTCTTT.

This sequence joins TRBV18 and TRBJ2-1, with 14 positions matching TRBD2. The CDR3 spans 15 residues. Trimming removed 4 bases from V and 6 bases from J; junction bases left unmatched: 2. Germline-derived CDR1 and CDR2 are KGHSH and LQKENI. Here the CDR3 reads CASSRGTSGSNEQFF. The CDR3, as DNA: TGTGCCAGCTCACGAGGGACTAGCGGGAGCAATGAGCAGTTCTTC.

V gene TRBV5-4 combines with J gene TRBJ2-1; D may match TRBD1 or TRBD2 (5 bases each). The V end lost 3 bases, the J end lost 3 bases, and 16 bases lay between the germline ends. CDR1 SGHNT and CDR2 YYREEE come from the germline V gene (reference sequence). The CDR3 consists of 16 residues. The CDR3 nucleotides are TGTGCCAGCAGCTCCCGTCAGGGTGGGGGCTACAATGAGCAGTTCTTC. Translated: CASSSRQGGGYNEQFF.

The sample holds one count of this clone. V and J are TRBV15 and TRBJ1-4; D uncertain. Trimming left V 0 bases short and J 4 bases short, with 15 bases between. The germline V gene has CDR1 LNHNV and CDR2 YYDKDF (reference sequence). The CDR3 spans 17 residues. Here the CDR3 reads CATSRERSAEFNEKLFF. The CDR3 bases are TGTGCCACCAGCAGAGAAAGATCGGCGGAGTTTAATGAAAAACTGTTTTTT. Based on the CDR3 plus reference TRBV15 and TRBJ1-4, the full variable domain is DAMVIQNPRYQVTQFGKPVTLSCSQTLNHNVMYWYQQKSSQAPKLLFHYYDKDFNNEADTPDNFQSRRPNTSFCFLDIRSPGLGDTAMYLCATSRERSAEFNEKLFFGSGTQLSVL.

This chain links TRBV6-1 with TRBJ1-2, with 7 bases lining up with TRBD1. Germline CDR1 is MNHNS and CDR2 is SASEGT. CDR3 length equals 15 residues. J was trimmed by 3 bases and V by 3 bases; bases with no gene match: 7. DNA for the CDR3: TGTGCCAGCAGTGATCCCGGACAGGAGCACTATGGCTACACCTTC. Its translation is CASSDPGQEHYGYTF.

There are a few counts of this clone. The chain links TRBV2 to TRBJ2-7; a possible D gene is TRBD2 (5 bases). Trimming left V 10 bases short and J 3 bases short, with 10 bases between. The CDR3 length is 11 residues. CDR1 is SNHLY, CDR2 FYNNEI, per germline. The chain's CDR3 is CATQGSYEQYF. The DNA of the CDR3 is TGTGCCACCCAAGGGAGCTACGAGCAGTACTTC.

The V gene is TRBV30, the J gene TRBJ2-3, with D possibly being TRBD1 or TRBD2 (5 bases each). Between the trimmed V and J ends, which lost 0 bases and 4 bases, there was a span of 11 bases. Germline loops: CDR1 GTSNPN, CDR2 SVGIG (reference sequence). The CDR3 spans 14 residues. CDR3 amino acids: CAWSVWGKADTQYF. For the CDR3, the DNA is TGTGCCTGGAGTGTTTGGGGGAAGGCAGATACGCAGTATTTT.

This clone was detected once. CDR3 protein: CASSPVGAHEQYF. The CDR3 coding sequence is TGTGCCAGCAGCCCAGTGGGGGCCCACGAGCAGTACTTC. The chain employs TRBV11-2 and TRBJ2-7, with D possibly matching TRBD1 (6 bases). CDR3 length: 13 residues. Trimming took 5 bases from V and 5 from J, leaving 13 bases between them. From germline, CDR1 is SGHAT and CDR2 FQNNGV.